This T cell receptor beta chain was sequenced during a study of T-cell reconstitution after alpha-beta-depleted transplantation in children. Overall study findings and caveats: Recipient T cells and thymic progenitors that survived gave rise to the high TCRbeta diversity observed at day 60 in some patients.

The CDR3 is made up of 15 amino acids. Trimming pared 6 bases from V and 4 bases from J, leaving 19 bases between. A library of TCRbeta sequences, prepared with unique molecular identifiers, was generated. TCRdb analysed the PCR reads with MiXCR anew, one entry per CDR3 protein. Of about a million distinct CDR3 sequences in the sample, roughly 29% were seen once. Regarding this clonotype: Its antigen is not known.

The TCR comes from a boy under three years old who had a stem cell transplant for SCID, so the T cells may come from the graft donor. The sequencing here drew on PBMCs, mostly from graft donor cells, taken 360 days after TCRalphabeta/CD19-depleted stem cell transplant. The chain employs TRBV12-3 or TRBV12-4 and TRBJ2-7; perhaps D is TRBD1 or TRBD2 (5 bases each). The CDR3 region has the DNA TGTGCCAGCAGCCCTCAAATGGGGGTCGCATACGAGCAGTACTTC. Its protein product is CASSPQMGVAYEQYF.